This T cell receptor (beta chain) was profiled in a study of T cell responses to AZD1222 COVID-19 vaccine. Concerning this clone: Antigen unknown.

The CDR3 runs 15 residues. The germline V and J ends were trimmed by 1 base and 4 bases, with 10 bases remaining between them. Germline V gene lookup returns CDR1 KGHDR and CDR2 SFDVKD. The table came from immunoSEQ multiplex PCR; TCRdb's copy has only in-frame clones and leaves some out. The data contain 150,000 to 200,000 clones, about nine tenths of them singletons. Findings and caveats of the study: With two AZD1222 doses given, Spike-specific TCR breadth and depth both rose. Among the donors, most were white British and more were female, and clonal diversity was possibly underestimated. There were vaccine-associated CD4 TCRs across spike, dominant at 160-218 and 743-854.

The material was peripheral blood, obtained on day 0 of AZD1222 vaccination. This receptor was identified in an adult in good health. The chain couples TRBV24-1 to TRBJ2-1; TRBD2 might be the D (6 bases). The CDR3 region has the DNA TGTGCCACCAGTGATTTAACGGGAGAGTACAATGAGCAGTTCTTC. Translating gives CATSDLTGEYNEQFF.